A single T cell receptor beta chain is shown here with its context. Its target is unknown. Cells sorted as CD4+ CD45RA- CD25high were taken as memory regulatory T cells. These data belong to a study of draining lymph node invasion in breast cancer. TCRdb reprocessed the bulk RNA-seq reads via MiXCR and lists one record per CDR3 protein. The data contain under 1,500 distinct CDR3 sequences, roughly two thirds of them singletons. Broader study findings: Some top 100 tumor clones also appeared in draining lymph nodes. Top-100 tumor clone tracking could be done for just a couple of patients. The site of Treg conversion and converted Treg recirculation are undetermined. Same TCR in Treg and Tconv subsets: suggestive, not proof, of shared origin.

This CDR3 spans 13 amino acids. Trimming took off 0 bases at V and 7 bases at J, with 9 bases between the two ends. Germline V CDR1 and CDR2: LGHNA, YNFKEQ. This chain links TRBV4-2 with TRBJ1-2; D unresolved. The sequence came from a female donor with luminal breast cancer. Sequencing was done on a sample of sorted memory Tregs from a lymph node. CDR3 sequence reads: CASSQDSLGGYTF. The CDR3 coding sequence is TGTGCCAGCAGCCAAGATAGTTTGGGTGGCTACACCTTC.